This TCR beta chain is from a study of beta chain features in type 1 diabetes. Concerning this clone itself: Its antigen is not known.

Reverse transcription of all isolated RNA meant that expressed TCRB transcripts were sequenced. The average read count of naive, central memory and regulatory T cell samples was a few million. The repertoire was sequenced with immunoSEQ multiplex PCR; TCRdb's copy has only in-frame clones and lacks some. The data contain 150,000 or so clones, less than 10% of them singletons. Study results and caveats: Still unanswered here is whether HLA type influences TCRB rearrangement.

Sampling consisted of one heparinised blood draw per donor, averaging around 100 mL. Populations isolated by sorting all had purity greater than 95%. The sample consisted of central memory CD4+ T cells from blood. The TCR was taken from a woman aged 40-49 years in good health.

For the CDR3, the DNA is TGTGCCAGCAGCTTTATCTCGCCTCGAGGAGAGACCCAGTACTTC. This codes for CASSFISPRGETQYF. V is TRBV7-8 and J is TRBJ2-5; unclear D gene. The CDR3 length is 15 residues. Germline V gene lookup returns CDR1 SGHVS and CDR2 FQNEAQ. Trimming took 3 bases from V and 4 from J, leaving 15 bases between them. The variable domain in full, with the rest retrieved from reference TRBV7-8 and TRBJ2-5, is GAGVSQSPRYKVAKRGQDVALRCDPISGHVSLFWYQQALGQGPEFLTYFQNEAQLDKSGLPSDRFFAERPEGSVSTLKIQRTQQEDSAVYLCASSFISPRGETQYFGPGTRLLVL.